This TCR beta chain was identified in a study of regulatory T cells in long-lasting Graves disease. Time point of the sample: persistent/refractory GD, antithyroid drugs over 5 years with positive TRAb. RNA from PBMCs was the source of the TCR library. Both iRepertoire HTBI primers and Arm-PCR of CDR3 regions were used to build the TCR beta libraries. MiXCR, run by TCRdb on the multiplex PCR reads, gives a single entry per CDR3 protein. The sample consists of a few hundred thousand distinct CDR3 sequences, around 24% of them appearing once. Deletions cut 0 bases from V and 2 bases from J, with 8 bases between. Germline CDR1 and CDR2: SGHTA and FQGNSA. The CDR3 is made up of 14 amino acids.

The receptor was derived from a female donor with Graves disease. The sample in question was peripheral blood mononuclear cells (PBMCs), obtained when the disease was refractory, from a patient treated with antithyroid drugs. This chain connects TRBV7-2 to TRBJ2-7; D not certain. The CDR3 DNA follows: TGTGCCAGCAGCTTAGCCACAGTCGCCTACGAGCAGTACTTC. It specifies CASSLATVAYEQYF.